Following are 18 T cell receptor beta chains from one sample sequenced in a study of pediatric ulcerative colitis. The protocol was immunoSEQ multiplex PCR, while the TCRdb copy is restricted to in-frame clones and leaves out a portion. The sample yields tens of thousands of clones, 80% to 90% seen once. The sample comprised blood. The receptors stem from a boy between 10 and 17 years old who was a control in a study of pediatric ulcerative colitis.

The chain has TRBV27 and TRBJ1-1; unclear D gene. CDR3 size: 15 residues. Trimming pared 6 bases from V and 0 bases from J, leaving 14 bases between. Germline CDR1 and CDR2: MNHEY and SMNVEV (reference sequence). CDR3 DNA sequence: TGTGCCAGCAGAGTAACATCGCTCGTGAACACTGAAGCTTTCTTT. Amino acid sequence: CASRVTSLVNTEAFF.

The chain couples TRBV5-1 to TRBJ2-1; 7 bases are shared with TRBD1. Germline loops: CDR1 SGHRS, CDR2 YFSETQ. V lost 0 bases, J lost 2 bases, and 5 bases stayed unmatched. This CDR3 region has 16 residues. CDR3 DNA: TGCGCCAGCAGCTTGGCCGACAGGGCGGCCTACAATGAGCAGTTCTTC. It translates to CASSLADRAAYNEQFF.

The chain carries TRBV11-3 and TRBJ2-2; D is undetermined. CDR3 length: 12 amino acids. CDR1 SGHNT and CDR2 YENEEA come from the germline V gene. V dropped 1 base and J dropped 6 bases, with 3 bases sitting between them. CDR3 protein: CASSLVAGELFF. As DNA, the CDR3 is TGTGCCAGCAGCTTAGTGGCCGGGGAGCTGTTTTTT.

The CDR3 nucleotides read TGTGCCAGCAGCTCCATGACTGCAGGGCCCCTCGAGGACTATGGCTACACCTTC. This codes for CASSSMTAGPLEDYGYTF. This sequence joins TRBV7-2 and TRBJ1-2, with D possibly TRBD1 on 5 matching bases. The CDR3 consists of 18 residues. V shed 4 bases and J shed 3 bases, with 24 bases lying between them. The germline gives CDR1 SGHTA, CDR2 FQGNSA.

In DNA, the CDR3 is TGTGCCAGCAGCTTCATTAATTCACCCCTCCACTTT. Amino acid sequence: CASSFINSPLHF. V is TRBV7-9 and J is TRBJ1-6, with D uncertain. There are 12 residues in the CDR3. Per the germline V gene, CDR1 is SEHNR and CDR2 is FQNEAQ (reference sequence). V was pared by 3 bases and J by 6 bases, with 3 bases between.

This chain's CDR3 is CASSLVSGGELFF. The CDR3 DNA reads as TGTGCCAGCAGCTTAGTGTCTGGCGGGGAGCTGTTTTTT. The chain carries TRBV7-8 and TRBJ2-2, with D unresolved. This CDR3 spans 13 amino acids. Germline V gives CDR1 SGHVS, CDR2 FQNEAQ. V dropped 1 base and J dropped 7 bases, with 7 bases sitting between them. The full variable domain, with the rest looked up from reference TRBV7-8 and TRBJ2-2, is GAGVSQSPRYKVAKRGQDVALRCDPISGHVSLFWYQQALGQGPEFLTYFQNEAQLDKSGLPSDRFFAERPEGSVSTLKIQRTQQEDSAVYLCASSLVSGGELFFGEGSRLTVL.

The V call is TRBV6-6, the J call TRBJ2-7; D call uncertain. Germline CDR1 is MNHNY and CDR2 is SVGAGI (reference sequence). V was cut by 0 bases and J by 1 base, with 7 bases left in between. The CDR3 contains 14 residues. In DNA form, the CDR3 reads TGTGCCAGCAGTTACTCGGATAGATCCTACGAGCAGTACTTC. Translating it yields CASSYSDRSYEQYF.

This chain joins TRBV10-3 and TRBJ2-1, with 8 bases lining up with TRBD2. The CDR3 loop spans 13 amino acids. Trimming removed 10 bases from V and 4 bases from J; junction bases left unmatched: 6. Germline values: CDR1 ENHRY, CDR2 SYGVKD. The CDR3 loop reads CATTAGGYNEQFF. For the CDR3, the DNA is TGTGCCACGACGGCGGGGGGATACAATGAGCAGTTCTTC.

The chain couples TRBV5-1 to TRBJ2-3; D unclear. V dropped 1 base and J dropped 1 base, with 7 bases sitting between them. CDR3 length: 14 amino acids. Germline-derived CDR1 and CDR2 are SGHRS and YFSETQ. CDR3 sequence reads: CASSLFIGTDTQYF. The CDR3 nucleotides are TGCGCCAGCAGCTTGTTCATAGGCACAGATACGCAGTATTTT. Supplemented by reference TRBV5-1 and TRBJ2-3, the full variable domain reads KAGVTQTPRYLIKTRGQQVTLSCSPISGHRSVSWYQQTPGQGLQFLFEYFSETQRNKGNFPGRFSGRQFSNSRSEMNVSTLELGDSALYLCASSLFIGTDTQYFGPGTRLTVL.

The V and J genes are TRBV28 and TRBJ2-7, with D unresolved. The V gene's germline CDR1 is MDHEN and CDR2 SYDVKM. V shed 5 bases and J shed 4 bases, with 15 bases lying between them. This CDR3 spans 14 amino acids. The CDR3 bases are TGTGCCAGCAGTCCCTTGGTTATACAATACGAGCAGTACTTC. Its protein product is CASSPLVIQYEQYF.

V gene TRBV5-1 combines with J gene TRBJ1-1; tentative D call: TRBD1 (5 bases). Trimming removed 5 bases at V and 2 bases at J, with 19 bases between. Germline assignment: CDR1 SGHRS and CDR2 YFSETQ. The CDR3 has 16 residues. In nucleotides, the CDR3 is TGCGCCAGCAGTGGGACGGTTTGGCGAGGAAACACTGAAGCTTTCTTT. It translates to CASSGTVWRGNTEAFF.

The chain employs TRBV25-1 and TRBJ1-1; possible D gene TRBD1, 5 bases. The CDR3 extends over 18 amino acids. The germline gives CDR1 MGHDK, CDR2 SYGVNS. Trimming took off 3 bases at V and 0 bases at J, with 20 bases between the two ends. CDR3: CASSDSRQGFFLNTEAFF. In DNA form, the CDR3 reads TGTGCCAGCAGTGATAGTCGCCAGGGATTTTTCTTGAACACTGAAGCTTTCTTT.

This clone is deemed medium-sized. At one end the junction does not follow the germline gene, possibly because of a read error. The V and J genes are TRBV7-9 and TRBJ1-2; 9 bases fit TRBD1. The germline V gene encodes CDR1 SEHNR and CDR2 FQNEAQ (reference sequence). The CDR3 has 12 amino acids. In nucleotides, the CDR3 is TGTGCCAGCAGGGTTAGGGACAGGGTTTTAAGCTTC. Translation gives CASRVRDRVLSF.

This chain joins TRBV7-3 and TRBJ2-1; weak D call: TRBD2 (6 bases). Trimming removed 5 bases at V and 10 bases at J, with 21 bases between. The CDR3 is made up of 15 amino acids. Germline V lookup: CDR1 SGHTA, CDR2 FQGTGA. CDR3 in amino acids: CASSPLRGGPNEQFF. The CDR3, as DNA: TGTGCCAGCAGCCCCCTGCGAGGAGGGCCGAACGAGCAGTTCTTC.

CDR3 DNA: TGTGCCAGCAGTCACCCGGGATATGGCTACACCTTC. This codes for CASSHPGYGYTF. The chain has TRBV6-5 and TRBJ1-2, with D unclear. Germline lookup yields CDR1 MNHEY and CDR2 SVGAGI. The V end was cut by 5 bases, the J end by 5 bases, with 9 bases between. This CDR3 has 12 amino acids.

This chain joins TRBV7-3 and TRBJ2-7; 9 bases agree with TRBD1. Germline values: CDR1 SGHTA, CDR2 FQGTGA. This CDR3 is 16 amino acids long. V lost 4 bases, J lost 3 bases, and 10 bases stayed unmatched. CDR3 loop: CASSSSRDRVIYEQYF. The DNA of the CDR3 is TGTGCCAGCAGCTCATCCCGGGACAGGGTCATCTACGAGCAGTACTTC.

In the case of this clone: Other nucleotide sequences from this sample produce the same CDR3. The chain joins TRBV27 to TRBJ1-6; the D gene is possibly TRBD1 (5 bases). The CDR3 extends over 13 amino acids. The germline V gene encodes CDR1 MNHEY and CDR2 SMNVEV (reference sequence). Trimming took 5 bases from V and 8 from J, leaving 10 bases between them. For the CDR3, the DNA is TGTGCCAGCAGTCATAGGGGTTATTCACCCCTCCACTTT. It specifies CASSHRGYSPLHF.

This clone showed up just a few times. The chain is built from TRBV30 and TRBJ1-1; perhaps TRBD1 as D (5 bases). The V end lost 1 base, the J end lost 3 bases, and 12 bases lay between the germline ends. The CDR3 length is 14 residues. Germline-derived CDR1 and CDR2 are GTSNPN and SVGIG (reference sequence). DNA of the CDR3: TGTGCCTGGAGTGGTAGGGACGCCTACACTGAAGCTTTCTTT. Translating gives CAWSGRDAYTEAFF.